The 21 T cell receptor beta chains given below trace back to one sample, sequenced in a study of identical twins. TCRdb used MiXCR to reprocess the 5' RACE reads, holding one entry per CDR3 protein. The table records fewer than 900,000 distinct CDR3 sequences, 18% of them present only once. The data were also submitted as part of a second study, on T cells expressing NK-cell markers.

Sample: PBMCs. These receptors came from a woman under 30 in good health.

The chain has TRBV3-1 and TRBJ2-1; 8 bases align to TRBD2. CDR1 and CDR2 from the germline V gene are LGHDT and YNNKEL (reference sequence). V shed 4 bases, J shed 4 bases, and the junction held 6 bases outside the gene matches. The CDR3 totals 15 residues. DNA of the CDR3: TGTGCCAGCAGCCCTCGACTAGCGTCTTACAATGAGCAGTTCTTC. It encodes CASSPRLASYNEQFF.

The gene calls are TRBV6-5 and TRBJ1-1; possible D gene TRBD1, 5 bases. CDR3 length: 15 residues. Trimming took 2 bases from V and 3 from J, leaving 13 bases between them. CDR1 is MNHEY and CDR2 is SVGAGI in the germline V gene. CDR3 protein: CASSYAVTGDTEAFF. CDR3 coding DNA: TGTGCCAGCAGTTACGCCGTGACGGGGGACACTGAAGCTTTCTTT.

This clonotype was picked up a small number of times. The J gene is TRBJ2-5, the V gene TRBV20-1; 11 bases are shared with TRBD2. The CDR3 totals 14 residues. CDR1 and CDR2 (germline): DFQATT, SNEGSKA (reference sequence). V was clipped by 7 bases and J by 0 bases; unmatched bases: 4. In DNA form, the CDR3 reads TGCAGTGTAGCGGGAGGGCCGGACCAAGAGACCCAGTACTTC. Amino acids: CSVAGGPDQETQYF.

The DNA for the CDR3 is TGTGCCAGCAGCCTACAGACTTACACTGAAGCTTTCTTT. It specifies CASSLQTYTEAFF. The rearrangement links TRBV6-1 to TRBJ1-1; D is unresolved. Trimming stripped 6 bases from V and 3 bases from J, with 11 bases between. Germline V lookup: CDR1 MNHNS, CDR2 SASEGT. This CDR3 has 13 amino acids.

This clonotype has just a few counts. The chain joins TRBV5-5 to TRBJ2-1; D not certain. The CDR3 loop spans 13 amino acids. V lost 1 base and J 6 bases, leaving 8 bases between the germline ends. Per the germline V gene, CDR1 is SGHKS and CDR2 is YYEKEE (reference sequence). CDR3 nucleotides: TGTGCCAGCAGCTTGCAGCAGATCAATGAGCAGTTCTTC. It specifies CASSLQQINEQFF.

At least ten counts were recorded for this clonotype. This chain uses TRBV13 with TRBJ2-3; D remains ambiguous. This CDR3 comprises 12 residues. Between the trimmed V and J ends, which lost 3 bases and 5 bases, there was a span of 6 bases. Germline CDR1 reads PRHDT; CDR2 reads FYEKMQ (reference sequence). The CDR3, as DNA: TGTGCCAGCAGCTTGGGAAGAGATACGCAGTATTTT. This sequence encodes CASSLGRDTQYF.

This chain joins TRBV20-1 and TRBJ2-1; D is possibly TRBD1 (5 bases). CDR1 DFQATT and CDR2 SNEGSKA come from the germline V gene (reference sequence). The CDR3 sequence is 11 residues long. Trimming removed 2 bases at V and 12 bases at J, with 11 bases between. The CDR3: CSARSDRWQFF. The CDR3, as DNA: TGCAGTGCTAGAAGCGACAGATGGCAGTTCTTC.

This chain joins TRBV6-4 and TRBJ2-6; TRBD1 matches at 9 bases. Germline V lookup: CDR1 MRHNA, CDR2 SNTAGT. The V and J ends lost 2 bases and 2 bases, in that order; junction bases with no gene match: 1. This CDR3 has 16 amino acids. CDR3 coding DNA: TGTGCCAGCAGTGACACAGGGGGCGCTGGGGCCAACGTCCTGACTTTC. Encoded protein: CASSDTGGAGANVLTF.

V usage is TRBV20-1 and J usage is TRBJ2-7; D not resolved. Germline CDR1 DFQATT, CDR2 SNEGSKA (reference sequence). This CDR3 spans 13 amino acids. The V gene lost 6 bases and the J gene lost 7 bases, with 19 bases spanning the gap. The CDR3 spells CSAAPWALTEQYF. CDR3 in DNA: TGCAGTGCGGCCCCTTGGGCCCTCACAGAGCAGTACTTC.

This clonotype has just a few counts. V is TRBV5-1 and J is TRBJ2-3; 13 bases agree with TRBD2. V lost 0 bases, J lost 3 bases, and 4 bases stayed unmatched. CDR3 size: 17 residues. Germline-derived CDR1 and CDR2 are SGHRS and YFSETQ. This CDR3 reads CASSLATSGGATDTQYF. DNA for the CDR3: TGCGCCAGCAGCTTGGCCACTAGCGGGGGGGCAACAGATACGCAGTATTTT.

The chain carries TRBV5-1 and TRBJ1-2; D perhaps matches TRBD1 (5 bases). The CDR3 is 15 amino acids. Trimming left V 1 base short and J 5 bases short, with 15 bases between. Germline assignment: CDR1 SGHRS and CDR2 YFSETQ. The CDR3 DNA reads as TGCGCCAGCAGCTTGACCGGAGGGGAAATTTATGGCTACACCTTC. It is translated as CASSLTGGEIYGYTF.

This clonotype has a handful of counts. The chain has TRBV20-1 and TRBJ2-3, with TRBD2 identical over 8 bases. J gave up 4 bases and V 1 base, and 7 bases lay outside the gene matches. Germline CDR1 reads DFQATT; CDR2 reads SNEGSKA (reference sequence). This CDR3 has 15 amino acids. The CDR3 loop is CSARGTGGPADTQYF. In nucleotides, the CDR3 is TGCAGTGCTAGAGGGACGGGAGGGCCTGCAGATACGCAGTATTTT.

This chain uses TRBV20-1 with TRBJ2-7; TRBD1 agrees at 10 bases. There are 14 residues in the CDR3. From germline, CDR1 is DFQATT and CDR2 SNEGSKA (reference sequence). V trimming: 5 bases; J trimming: 0 bases; junction bases outside the gene matches: 4. CDR3 in DNA: TGCAGTGCTCGACAGGGGGCTAACTCCTACGAGCAGTACTTC. Amino acids: CSARQGANSYEQYF.

The gene calls are TRBV12-3 or TRBV12-4 and TRBJ2-5; D is perhaps TRBD2 (6 bases). V lost 1 base, J lost 6 bases, and 15 bases lay in between. The CDR3 runs 15 residues. The CDR3 sequence: CASSLGPGGTKTQYF. The CDR3 DNA follows: TGTGCCAGCAGTTTAGGCCCCGGGGGTACGAAGACCCAGTACTTC.

The chain is built from TRBV4-2 and TRBJ2-1, with 9 bases identical to TRBD2. This CDR3 contains 17 residues. J lost 4 bases, V lost 0 bases, and 7 bases had no gene match. The V gene's germline CDR1 is LGHNA and CDR2 YNFKEQ. The CDR3 loop reads CASSQDERGAGYNEQFF. The CDR3 DNA is TGTGCCAGCAGCCAAGATGAGCGGGGGGCCGGGTACAATGAGCAGTTCTTC.

The chain couples TRBV6-1 to TRBJ1-5, with a weak D call TRBD1 (5 bases). Germline V gene sequence: CDR1 MNHNS, CDR2 SASEGT. The CDR3 covers 14 residues. Trimming took off 7 bases at V and 6 bases at J, with 16 bases between the two ends. The CDR3 bases are TGTGCCAGCACGCTTTGGGGGAGTGGTCAGCCCCAGCATTTT. Its translation: CASTLWGSGQPQHF.

This chain connects TRBV4-3 to TRBJ2-3; a weak D match, TRBD1 (6 bases). V was shortened by 3 bases and J by 3 bases, with 13 bases between the two germline ends. The CDR3 has 15 amino acids. CDR1 and CDR2 from the germline V gene are LGHNA and YSLEER. The CDR3 region has the DNA TGCGCCAGCAGCCAGACAGGTCGTCGTACAGATACGCAGTATTTT. Translation: CASSQTGRRTDTQYF.

The chain links TRBV6-5 to TRBJ1-4; D gene uncertain. The V end was cut by 2 bases, the J end by 8 bases, with 12 bases between. There are 14 residues in the CDR3. CDR1 is MNHEY and CDR2 is SVGAGI in the germline V gene. CDR3 sequence (DNA): TGTGCCAGCAGTTACCGGGAAAAGGAGGAAAAACTGTTTTTT. This sequence encodes CASSYREKEEKLFF.

The chain uses TRBV2 and TRBJ2-7; D remains unclear. In germline, CDR1 is SNHLY, CDR2 FYNNEI. Trimming took off 1 base at V and 6 bases at J, with 10 bases between the two ends. This CDR3 is built from 13 residues. The CDR3 bases are TGTGCCAGCAGTGAAGTTTGGACGGGCGAGCAGTACTTC. The encoded protein is CASSEVWTGEQYF.

This sequence joins TRBV7-2 and TRBJ2-2; 8 bases map to TRBD1. V shed 6 bases, J shed 7 bases, and the junction held 16 bases outside the gene matches. Per germline, CDR1 SGHTA and CDR2 FQGNSA. The CDR3 totals 17 residues. CDR3 sequence (DNA): TGTGCCAGCAGTTTCGACAGGGGCGCTCACCTCTACGGGGAGCTGTTTTTT. Its protein product is CASSFDRGAHLYGELFF.

This chain joins TRBV20-1 and TRBJ2-7; D is unresolved. Trimming removed 7 bases from V and 5 bases from J, with 6 bases in between. Germline assignment: CDR1 DFQATT and CDR2 SNEGSKA (reference sequence). The CDR3 is 9 residues long. The CDR3 sequence is CSVNHEQYF. The DNA for the CDR3 is TGCAGTGTCAATCACGAGCAGTACTTC.